The rows below give T cell receptor beta chains drawn from one sample of a study of PD-L1 blockade in urothelial cancer. Assay: immunoSEQ multiplex PCR; the TCRdb copy retains only in-frame clones and omits some. The repertoire holds 70,000 to 85,000 clones, with roughly 84% as singletons. The starting material was PBMCs, obtained around atezolizumab (anti-PD-L1) treatment. These receptor sequences come from a man in his 70s with urothelial cancer. The CDR3 runs from the conserved cysteine through the conserved F or W. Each record gives: V gene, clone size, D gene, J gene, CDR3 length, CDR3 protein, CDR3 DNA. D genes are given only for firm matches. Only part of the rows carry a size: once, few, many, or a class if the clone is expanded.

TRBV25-1	few	TRBD1	TRBJ2-7	12	CASSEGQAKQYF	TGTGCCAGCAGTGAAGGACAGGCAAAGCAGTACTTC
TRBV5-1	few	TRBD2	TRBJ2-6	19	CASSLGGLWGGPGANVLTF	TGCGCCAGCAGCTTGGGCGGTTTGTGGGGAGGGCCTGGGGCCAACGTCCTGACTTTC
TRBV6-5	once	TRBD1	TRBJ2-2	16	CASSYSGTANTGELFF	TGTGCCAGCAGTTACTCGGGGACAGCTAACACCGGGGAGCTGTTTTTT
TRBV6-6	.	.	TRBJ1-4	15	CASSYSRGRGEKLFF	TGTGCCAGCAGTTACTCAAGGGGCAGGGGTGAAAAACTGTTTTTT
TRBV6-1	.	TRBD1	TRBJ2-7	14	CASRLGQGDYEQYF	TGTGCCAGCAGACTCGGACAGGGTGACTACGAGCAGTACTTC
TRBV27	.	.	TRBJ1-4	11	CASSSNEKLFF	TGTGCCAGCAGCAGTAATGAAAAACTGTTTTTT
TRBV2	.	.	TRBJ1-2	14	CASRNNLLNYGYTF	TGTGCCAGCAGGAACAACCTCCTTAACTATGGCTACACCTTC
TRBV28	.	.	TRBJ2-3	14	CASSASGSTDTQYF	TGTGCCAGCAGTGCCTCGGGGTCCACAGATACGCAGTATTTT
TRBV4-1	.	.	TRBJ1-1	15	CASSQFLRSNTEAFF	TGCGCCAGCAGCCAGTTTTTAAGGAGCAACACTGAAGCTTTCTTT
TRBV5-1	once	TRBD1	TRBJ2-1	19	CASSFGQGTRLSLGNEQFF	TGCGCCAGCAGCTTCGGACAGGGGACGCGCTTGAGTCTTGGCAATGAGCAGTTCTTC
TRBV7-2	.	TRBD2	TRBJ2-5	16	CASRYVGLAGAETQYF	TGTGCCAGCAGATACGTCGGACTAGCGGGAGCAGAGACCCAGTACTTC
TRBV5-8	.	TRBD1	TRBJ2-3	18	CASSWGQATWIGTDTQYF	TGTGCCAGCAGCTGGGGACAGGCTACGTGGATAGGAACAGATACGCAGTATTTT
TRBV6-6	once	.	TRBJ2-1	15	CASSDRLVGFNEQFF	TGTGCCAGCAGTGACCGACTAGTTGGGTTCAATGAGCAGTTCTTC
TRBV4-1	.	TRBD1	TRBJ1-4	18	CASSHRPGQGATNEKLFF	TGCGCCAGCAGCCACCGACCGGGACAGGGAGCAACTAATGAAAAACTGTTTTTT
TRBV6-5	.	TRBD2	TRBJ2-4	16	CASSSGLNYGKNIQYF	TGTGCCAGCAGTTCGGGACTAAACTATGGCAAAAACATTCAGTACTTC
TRBV28	.	TRBD2	TRBJ2-1	20	CASSLGLVASGRSSYNEQFF	TGTGCCAGCAGTTTAGGCCTAGTGGCTAGCGGGAGGAGCTCCTACAATGAGCAGTTCTTC
TRBV6-1	.	TRBD2	TRBJ2-1	15	CATRTSGYSYNEQFF	TGTGCCACTAGGACTAGCGGGTACTCCTACAATGAGCAGTTCTTC